This T cell receptor (beta chain) was sequenced in a study of cytomegalovirus exposure and HLA in healthy donors. V was clipped by 4 bases and J by 5 bases; unmatched bases: 5. The CDR3 loop spans 13 amino acids. CDR1 KGHSH and CDR2 LQKENI come from the germline V gene. Primers for the PCR totalled 60 Vbeta and 13 Jbeta. Profiled with immunoSEQ multiplex PCR; TCRdb holds only in-frame clones, not every one. The sample consists of 90,000 to 140,000 clones, approximately 69% of them appearing once. The sequencing sample was made of PBMCs. This chain uses TRBV18 with TRBJ2-7, with 7 nucleotides matching TRBD1. This sequence was found in a man aged 25 to 45 in good health and CMV-seronegative. The CDR3 here is CASSLQGYDEQYF. DNA of the CDR3: TGTGCCAGCTCACTACAGGGGTACGACGAGCAGTACTTC.